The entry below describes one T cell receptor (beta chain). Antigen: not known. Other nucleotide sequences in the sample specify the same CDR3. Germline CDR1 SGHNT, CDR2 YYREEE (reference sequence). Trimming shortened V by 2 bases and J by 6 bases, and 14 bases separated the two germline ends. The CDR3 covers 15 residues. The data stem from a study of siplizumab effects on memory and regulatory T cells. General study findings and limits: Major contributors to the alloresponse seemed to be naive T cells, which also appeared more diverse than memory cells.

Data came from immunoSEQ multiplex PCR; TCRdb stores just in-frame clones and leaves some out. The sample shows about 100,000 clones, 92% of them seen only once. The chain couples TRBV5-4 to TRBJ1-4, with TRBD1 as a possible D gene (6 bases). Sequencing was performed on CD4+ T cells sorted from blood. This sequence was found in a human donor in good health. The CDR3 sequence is CASSLTGGHYEKLFF. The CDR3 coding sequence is TGTGCCAGCAGCTTAACTGGGGGACATTATGAAAAACTGTTTTTT.